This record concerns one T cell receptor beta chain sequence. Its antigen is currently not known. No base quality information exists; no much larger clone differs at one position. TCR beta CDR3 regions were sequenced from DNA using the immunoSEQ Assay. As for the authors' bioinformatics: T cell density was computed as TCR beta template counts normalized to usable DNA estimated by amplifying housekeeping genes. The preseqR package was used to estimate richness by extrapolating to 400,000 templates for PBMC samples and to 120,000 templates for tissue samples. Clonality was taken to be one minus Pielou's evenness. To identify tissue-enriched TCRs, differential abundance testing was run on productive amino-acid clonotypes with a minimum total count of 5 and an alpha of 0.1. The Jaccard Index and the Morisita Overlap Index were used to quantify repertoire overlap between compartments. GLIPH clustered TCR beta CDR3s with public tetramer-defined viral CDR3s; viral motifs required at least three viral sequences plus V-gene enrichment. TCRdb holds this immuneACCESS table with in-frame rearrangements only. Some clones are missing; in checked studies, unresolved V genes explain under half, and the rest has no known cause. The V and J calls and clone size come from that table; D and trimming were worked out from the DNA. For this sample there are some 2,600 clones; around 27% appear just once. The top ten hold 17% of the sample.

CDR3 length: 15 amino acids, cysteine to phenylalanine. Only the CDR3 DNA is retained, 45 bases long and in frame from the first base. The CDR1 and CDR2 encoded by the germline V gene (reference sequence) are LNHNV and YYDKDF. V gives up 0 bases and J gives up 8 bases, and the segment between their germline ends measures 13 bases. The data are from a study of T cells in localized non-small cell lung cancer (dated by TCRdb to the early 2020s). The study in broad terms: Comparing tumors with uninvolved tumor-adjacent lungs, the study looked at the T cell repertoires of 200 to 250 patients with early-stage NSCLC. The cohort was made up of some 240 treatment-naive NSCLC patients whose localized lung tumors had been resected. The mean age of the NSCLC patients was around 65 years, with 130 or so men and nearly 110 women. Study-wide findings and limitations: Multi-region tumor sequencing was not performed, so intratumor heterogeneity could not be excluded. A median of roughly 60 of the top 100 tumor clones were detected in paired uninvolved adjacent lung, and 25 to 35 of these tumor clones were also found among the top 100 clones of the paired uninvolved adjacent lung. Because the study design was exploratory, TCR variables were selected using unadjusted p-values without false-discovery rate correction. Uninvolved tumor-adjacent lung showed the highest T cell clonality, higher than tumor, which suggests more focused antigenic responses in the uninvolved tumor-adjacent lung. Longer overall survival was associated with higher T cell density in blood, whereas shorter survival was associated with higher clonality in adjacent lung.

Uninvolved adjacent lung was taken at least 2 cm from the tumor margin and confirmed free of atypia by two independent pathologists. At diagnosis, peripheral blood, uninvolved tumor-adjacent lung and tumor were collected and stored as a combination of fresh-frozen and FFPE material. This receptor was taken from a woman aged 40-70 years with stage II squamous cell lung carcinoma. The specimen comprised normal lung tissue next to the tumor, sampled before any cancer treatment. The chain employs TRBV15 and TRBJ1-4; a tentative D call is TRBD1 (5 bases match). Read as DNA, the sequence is TGTGCCACCAGCAGAGATCGGTTTGGGGCAGAAAAACTGTTTTTT. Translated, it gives CATSRDRFGAEKLFF.